This T cell receptor beta chain was identified during a study of shared clonotypes between healthy human individuals. Study-level information: Each donor's CD4 naive and CD4 memory cells filled three plates apiece, CD8 naive two, and CD8 memory one. Study outcomes and limitations: The naive CD4 repertoires of several donors were compared, and about 5% of clonotypes were shared.

Replicate PCRs run on sorted subsets employed approximately 0.2 ug DNA, 25,000 to 35,000 T cell genomes. Measured with immunoSEQ multiplex PCR; TCRdb has only the in-frame clones, and not every one. The profile covers some 1,900,000 clones, with roughly 95% appearing a single time and more than 0.95% taken by the ten largest. Germline CDR1 is SGDLS and CDR2 is YYNGEE. Trimming pared 3 bases from V and 1 base from J, leaving 19 bases between. This CDR3 region has 18 residues. On this clone itself: What it binds is not known.

Positively selected for CCR7, the CD45RO-negative cells used as naive CD8 cells excluded terminally differentiated effector memory CD45RA+ cells. The chain couples TRBV9 to TRBJ2-2; no clear D gene. Material for sequencing was naive CD8+ T cells sorted from blood. The TCR originated in a man younger than 35 in good health. As DNA, the CDR3 is TGTGCCAGCAGCGCAGTAGGGCCCGGCCGCTGGAACACCGGGGAGCTGTTTTTT. Its protein product is CASSAVGPGRWNTGELFF.